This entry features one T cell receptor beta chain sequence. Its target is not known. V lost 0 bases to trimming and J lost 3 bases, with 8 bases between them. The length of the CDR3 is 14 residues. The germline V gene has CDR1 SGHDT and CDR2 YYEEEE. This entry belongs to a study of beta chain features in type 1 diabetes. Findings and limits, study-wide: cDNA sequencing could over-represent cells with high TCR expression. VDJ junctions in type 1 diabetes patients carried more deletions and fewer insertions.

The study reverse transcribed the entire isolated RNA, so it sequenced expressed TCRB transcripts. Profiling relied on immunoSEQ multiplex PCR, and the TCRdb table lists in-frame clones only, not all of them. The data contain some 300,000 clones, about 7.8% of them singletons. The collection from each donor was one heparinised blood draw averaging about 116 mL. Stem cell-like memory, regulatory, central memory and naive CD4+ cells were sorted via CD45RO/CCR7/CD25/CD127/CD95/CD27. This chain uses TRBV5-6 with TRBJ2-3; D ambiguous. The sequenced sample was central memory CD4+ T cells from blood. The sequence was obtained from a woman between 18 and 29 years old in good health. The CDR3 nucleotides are TGTGCCAGCAGCTTGGCGGGCTTTACAGATACGCAGTATTTT. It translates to CASSLAGFTDTQYF.